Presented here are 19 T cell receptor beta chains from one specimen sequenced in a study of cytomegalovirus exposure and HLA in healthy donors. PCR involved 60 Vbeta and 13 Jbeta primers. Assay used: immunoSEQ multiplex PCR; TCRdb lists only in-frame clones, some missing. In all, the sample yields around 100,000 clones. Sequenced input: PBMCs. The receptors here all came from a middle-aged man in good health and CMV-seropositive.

The DNA of the CDR3 is TGTGCCAGCGGTCGAGGGGGCGAGCAGTACTTC. Its protein is CASGRGGEQYF. The J gene is TRBJ2-7, the V gene TRBV28, with TRBD1 as a possible D gene (6 bases). Germline CDR1 is MDHEN and CDR2 is SYDVKM. The V end lost 8 bases, the J end lost 6 bases, and 11 bases lay between the germline ends. The CDR3 loop spans 11 amino acids.

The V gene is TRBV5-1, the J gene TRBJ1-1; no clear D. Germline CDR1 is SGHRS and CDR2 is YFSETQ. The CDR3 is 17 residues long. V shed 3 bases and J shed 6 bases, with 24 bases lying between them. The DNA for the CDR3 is TGCGCCAGCAGCTCTGAAGGTCCCCGACCGGGATCGTCTGAAGCTTTCTTT. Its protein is CASSSEGPRPGSSEAFF.

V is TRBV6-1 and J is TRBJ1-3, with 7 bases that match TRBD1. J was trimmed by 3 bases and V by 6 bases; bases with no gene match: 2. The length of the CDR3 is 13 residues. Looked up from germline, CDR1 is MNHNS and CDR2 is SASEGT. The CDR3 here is CASSQGGGNTIYF. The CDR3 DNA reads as TGTGCCAGCAGCCAGGGGGGTGGAAACACCATATATTTT.

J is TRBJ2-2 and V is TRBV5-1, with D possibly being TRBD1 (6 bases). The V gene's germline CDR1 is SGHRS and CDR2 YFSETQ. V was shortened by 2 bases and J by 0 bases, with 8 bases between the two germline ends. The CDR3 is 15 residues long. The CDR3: CASSLQGANTGELFF. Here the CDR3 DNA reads TGCGCCAGCAGCTTACAGGGTGCGAACACCGGGGAGCTGTTTTTT.

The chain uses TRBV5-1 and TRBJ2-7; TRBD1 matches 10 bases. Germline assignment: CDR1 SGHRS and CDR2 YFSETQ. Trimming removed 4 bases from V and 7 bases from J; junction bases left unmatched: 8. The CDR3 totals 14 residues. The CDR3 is CASSPGDRGWEQYF. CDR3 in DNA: TGCGCCAGCAGCCCGGGGGACAGGGGTTGGGAGCAGTACTTC.

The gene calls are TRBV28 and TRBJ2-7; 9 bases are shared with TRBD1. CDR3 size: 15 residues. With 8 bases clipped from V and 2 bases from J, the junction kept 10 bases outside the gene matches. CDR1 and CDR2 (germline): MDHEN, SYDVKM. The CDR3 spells CASVLSWDRAYEQYF. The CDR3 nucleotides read TGTGCCAGCGTCTTAAGTTGGGACAGGGCCTACGAGCAGTACTTC.

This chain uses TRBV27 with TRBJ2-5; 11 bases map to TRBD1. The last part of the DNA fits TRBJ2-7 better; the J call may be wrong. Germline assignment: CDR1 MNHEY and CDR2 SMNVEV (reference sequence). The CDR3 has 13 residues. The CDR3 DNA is TGTGCCAGCAGGAGGACAGGGGGCGTCGAGCAGTACTTC. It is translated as CASRRTGGVEQYF.

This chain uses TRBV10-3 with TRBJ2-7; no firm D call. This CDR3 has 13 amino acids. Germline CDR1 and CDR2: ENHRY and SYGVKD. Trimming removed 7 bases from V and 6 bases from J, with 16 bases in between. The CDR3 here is CAITPRLMGEQYF. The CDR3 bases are TGTGCCATCACCCCCAGGTTGATGGGCGAGCAGTACTTC.

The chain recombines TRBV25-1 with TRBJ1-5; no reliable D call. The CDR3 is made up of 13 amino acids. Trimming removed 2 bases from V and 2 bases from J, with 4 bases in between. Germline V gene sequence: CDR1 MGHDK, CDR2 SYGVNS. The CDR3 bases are TGTGCCAGCAGTGAACCCGGCAATCAGCCCCAGCATTTT. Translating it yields CASSEPGNQPQHF.

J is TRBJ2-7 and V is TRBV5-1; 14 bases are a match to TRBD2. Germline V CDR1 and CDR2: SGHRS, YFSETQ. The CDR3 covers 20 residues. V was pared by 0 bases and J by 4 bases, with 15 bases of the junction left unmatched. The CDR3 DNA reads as TGCGCCAGCAGCTTGGCCGATTGGACTAGCGGGAGGTTAAGTAGGTACGAGCAGTACTTC. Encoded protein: CASSLADWTSGRLSRYEQYF.

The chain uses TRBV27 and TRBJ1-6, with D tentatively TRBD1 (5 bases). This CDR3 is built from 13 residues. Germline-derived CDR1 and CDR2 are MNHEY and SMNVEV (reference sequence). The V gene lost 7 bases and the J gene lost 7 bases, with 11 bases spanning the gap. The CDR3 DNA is TGTGCCAGCACCCCTCGACAGAATTCACCCCTCCACTTT. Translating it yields CASTPRQNSPLHF.

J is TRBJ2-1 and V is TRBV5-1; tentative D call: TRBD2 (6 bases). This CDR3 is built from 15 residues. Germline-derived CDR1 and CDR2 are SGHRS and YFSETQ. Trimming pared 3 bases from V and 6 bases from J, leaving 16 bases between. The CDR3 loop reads CASSWVRESSNEQFF. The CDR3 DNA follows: TGCGCCAGCAGCTGGGTCCGGGAGTCATCCAATGAGCAGTTCTTC.

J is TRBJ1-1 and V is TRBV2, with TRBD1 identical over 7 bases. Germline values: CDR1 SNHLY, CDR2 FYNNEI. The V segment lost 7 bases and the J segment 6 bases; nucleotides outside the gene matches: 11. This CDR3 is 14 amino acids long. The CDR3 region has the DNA TGTGCCAGCACTTTAGACAGGGTGGGTTCTGAAGCTTTCTTT. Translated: CASTLDRVGSEAFF.

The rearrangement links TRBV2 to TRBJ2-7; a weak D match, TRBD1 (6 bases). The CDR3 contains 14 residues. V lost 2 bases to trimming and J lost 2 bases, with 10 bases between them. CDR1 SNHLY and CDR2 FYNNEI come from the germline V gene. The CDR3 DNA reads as TGTGCCAGCAGTGAACAACAGGGACCCTACGAGCAGTACTTC. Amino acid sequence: CASSEQQGPYEQYF.

CDR3 in amino acids: CASSPVDRGRDEQFF. CDR3 sequence (DNA): TGCGCCAGCAGCCCCGTGGACAGGGGGCGCGATGAGCAGTTCTTC. The V and J genes are TRBV4-1 and TRBJ2-1; 11 bases fit TRBD1. V trimming: 4 bases; J trimming: 8 bases; junction bases outside the gene matches: 7. Per the germline V gene, CDR1 is MGHRA and CDR2 is YSYEKL. The CDR3 has 15 amino acids.

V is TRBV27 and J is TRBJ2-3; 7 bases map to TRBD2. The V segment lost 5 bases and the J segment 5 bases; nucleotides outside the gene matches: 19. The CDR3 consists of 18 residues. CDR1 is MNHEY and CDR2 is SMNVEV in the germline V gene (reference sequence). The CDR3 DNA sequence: TGTGCCAGCAGTCACCTAGGCTCAAGCGGGATTATCGGAGATACGCAGTATTTT. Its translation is CASSHLGSSGIIGDTQYF.

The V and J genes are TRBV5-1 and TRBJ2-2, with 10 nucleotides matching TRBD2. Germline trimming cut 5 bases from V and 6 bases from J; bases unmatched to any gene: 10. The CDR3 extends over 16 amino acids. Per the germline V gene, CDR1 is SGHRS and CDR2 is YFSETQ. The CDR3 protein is CASRSLAGVWAGELFF. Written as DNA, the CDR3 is TGCGCCAGCAGATCTCTAGCGGGAGTTTGGGCCGGGGAGCTGTTTTTT. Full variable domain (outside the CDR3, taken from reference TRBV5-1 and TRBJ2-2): KAGVTQTPRYLIKTRGQQVTLSCSPISGHRSVSWYQQTPGQGLQFLFEYFSETQRNKGNFPGRFSGRQFSNSRSEMNVSTLELGDSALYLCASRSLAGVWAGELFFGEGSRLTVL.

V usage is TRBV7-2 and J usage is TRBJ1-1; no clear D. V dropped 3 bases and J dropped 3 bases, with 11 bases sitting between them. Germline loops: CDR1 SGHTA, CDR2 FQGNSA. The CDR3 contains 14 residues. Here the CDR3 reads CASSFERVHTEAFF. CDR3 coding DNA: TGTGCCAGCAGCTTCGAACGGGTGCACACTGAAGCTTTCTTT.

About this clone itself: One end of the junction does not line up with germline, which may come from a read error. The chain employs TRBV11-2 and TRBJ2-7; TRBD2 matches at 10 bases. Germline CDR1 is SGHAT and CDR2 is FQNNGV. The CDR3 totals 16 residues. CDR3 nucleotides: TGTGCCAGCAGTTTAGCTAGCGGGAGCTACCCCTACGAGCAGTACTTC. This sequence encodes CASSLASGSYPYEQYF.